This T cell receptor (beta chain) was recorded in a study of Graves' ophthalmopathy and Graves' hyperthyroidism. Overall study context: Peripheral blood samples were taken at initial diagnosis, before any treatment.

RNA served as the template for amplifying TCR beta CDR3 regions. After a first-round RT-PCR with HTBI primers, a second-round multiplex PCR was run. A single record per CDR3 protein comes from TCRdb applying MiXCR to the multiplex PCR reads. Among 200,000 to 250,000 distinct CDR3 sequences listed, approximately 21% were seen once. A few counts support this clonotype. Antigen: not known. The CDR3 is 17 amino acids. Trimming cost V 4 bases and J 4 bases; bases outside gene matches: 9. Per germline, CDR1 LGHNA and CDR2 YNFKEQ. Study-level findings and limits: Blood also held most thyroid clonotypes expanded above 0.001 frequency. A model of 13 signatures distinguished ophthalmopathy from stable hyperthyroidism at roughly 87% sensitivity and 81.08% specificity.

The J gene is TRBJ2-2, the V gene TRBV4-2; 10 bases align to TRBD1. Sequenced sample: peripheral blood. The receptor's source is a woman in her forties or fifties with Graves' ophthalmopathy. The CDR3 coding sequence is TGTGCCAGCAGCCCCACTCCGGACAGGGGGGGCACCGGGGAGCTGTTTTTT. It yields the protein CASSPTPDRGGTGELFF.